Described below is a single T cell receptor beta chain sequence and its context. The antigen remains undetermined. Libraries were prepared by immunoSEQ multiplex PCR; TCRdb keeps only in-frame clonotypes and omits some of them. The sample contains roughly 60,000 clones, 90% to 95% of which appear only once. This sample was included in a study of cytomegalovirus exposure and HLA in healthy donors. The study, taken as a whole, reports: Researchers counted 164 TCR beta chains as cytomegalovirus-associated.

The donors were part of the 120-subject validation cohort, which stood apart from the roughly 640-subject first cohort. The specimen sequenced was PBMCs. This receptor was obtained from a woman in her late teens or twenties in good health and CMV-seropositive.

The CDR3 loop reads CASSPPGSYEQYF. The DNA of the CDR3 is TGTGCCAGCTCCCCCCCGGGATCCTACGAGCAGTACTTC. The V and J genes are TRBV18 and TRBJ2-7; D is possibly TRBD2 (5 bases). Germline-derived CDR1 and CDR2 are KGHSH and LQKENI. This CDR3 has 13 residues. The V and J ends lost 6 bases and 1 base respectively, with 10 bases between them.